This T cell receptor beta chain was observed in a study of T-cell reconstitution after alpha-beta-depleted transplantation in children (dated by TCRdb to 2015 to 2016). As for the study more broadly: T-cell immune reconstitution after TCRalphabeta/CD19-depleted allogeneic hematopoietic cell transplantation in children was quantitatively tracked in the study by means of TCR repertoire profiling.

The germline V gene yields SGHDT for CDR1 and YYEEEE for CDR2. The CDR3 runs 15 residues from the cysteine to the phenylalanine. Just CDR3 DNA is preserved here, 45 bases in frame from base 1. Trimming takes 2 bases from V and 7 bases from J, and the germline ends sit 16 bases apart. Interpreted using the paper, the treatment or condition label stands for: allogeneic hematopoietic cell transplantation with graft depleted of TCRalphabeta T cells and CD19 B cells. The children who served as transplant recipients had been given grafts of TCRalphabeta/CD19-depleted allogeneic hematopoietic cells. This clonotype was observed many times. Its antigen is currently not known. No qualities accompany the bases; no much larger clone lies one base away. The receptor library was made with PCR. Reads for this sample came from an Illumina HiSeq 2500. TCR libraries were prepared with molecular barcoding, using unique molecular identifiers to normalize TCRbeta repertoire quantification. TCRdb passed the public sequencing reads through fastp at Q25 and MiXCR, retaining productive beta sequences. Each CDR3 protein appears once, grouped with its most common genes and DNA. The sample contains some 830,000 distinct CDR3 sequences, about 15% of them found a single time. The top ten hold about 5% of the sample.

Summary of the overall study and its limitations: Over the following months the frequencies of hyperexpanded clones went down, and after one year T-cell counts and TCRbeta diversity were mostly credited to newly produced T cells. The apparently early alphabetaT-cell count recovery about two months after transplant was reportedly dependent on only several hundred rapidly expanded clones derived from non-depleted graft cells. The high TCRbeta diversity at day 60 in some patients was ascribed to recipient T cells and intrathymic progenitors that had survived conditioning.

The sample was PBMCs, mostly from graft donor cells, taken 360 days after TCRalphabeta/CD19-depleted stem cell transplant. The source of this sequence is a male patient aged 10 to 17 who had a stem cell transplant for acute lymphoblastic leukemia, so the T cells may come from the graft donor. The V and J genes are TRBV5-6 and TRBJ1-5; 5 matching bases give a weak D call of TRBD1. The CDR3 reads as follows: CASSFTTDSLQPQHF. The DNA is as follows: TGTGCCAGCAGCTTTACCACAGACAGTCTACAGCCCCAGCATTTT.